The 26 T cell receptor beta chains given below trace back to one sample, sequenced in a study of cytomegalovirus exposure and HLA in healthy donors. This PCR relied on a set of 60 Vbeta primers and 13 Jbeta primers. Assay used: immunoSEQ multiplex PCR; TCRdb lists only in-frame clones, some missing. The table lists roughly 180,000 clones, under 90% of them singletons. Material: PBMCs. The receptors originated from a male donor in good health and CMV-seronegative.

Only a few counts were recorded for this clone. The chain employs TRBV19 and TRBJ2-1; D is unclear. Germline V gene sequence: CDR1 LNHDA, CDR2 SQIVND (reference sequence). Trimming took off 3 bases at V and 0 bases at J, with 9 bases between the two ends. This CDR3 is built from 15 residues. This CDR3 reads CASSISLSSYNEQFF. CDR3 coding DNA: TGTGCCAGTAGTATCTCCCTAAGCTCCTACAATGAGCAGTTCTTC. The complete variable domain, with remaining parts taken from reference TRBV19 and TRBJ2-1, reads DGGITQSPKYLFRKEGQNVTLSCEQNLNHDAMYWYRQDPGQGLRLIYYSQIVNDFQKGDIAEGYSVSREKKESFPLTVTSAQKNPTAFYLCASSISLSSYNEQFFGPGTRLTVL.

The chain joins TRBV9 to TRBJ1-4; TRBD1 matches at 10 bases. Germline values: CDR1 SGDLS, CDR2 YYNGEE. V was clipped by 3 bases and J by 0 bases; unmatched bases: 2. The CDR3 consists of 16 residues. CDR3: CASSAGTGATNEKLFF. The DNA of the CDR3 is TGTGCCAGCAGCGCCGGGACAGGGGCAACTAATGAAAAACTGTTTTTT.

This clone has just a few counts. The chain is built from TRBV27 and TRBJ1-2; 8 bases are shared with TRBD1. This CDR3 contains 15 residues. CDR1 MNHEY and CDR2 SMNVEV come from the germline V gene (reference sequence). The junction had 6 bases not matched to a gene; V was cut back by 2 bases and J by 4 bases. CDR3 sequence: CASSLMGQVAYGYTF. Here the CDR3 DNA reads TGTGCCAGCAGTTTAATGGGACAGGTCGCCTATGGCTACACCTTC.

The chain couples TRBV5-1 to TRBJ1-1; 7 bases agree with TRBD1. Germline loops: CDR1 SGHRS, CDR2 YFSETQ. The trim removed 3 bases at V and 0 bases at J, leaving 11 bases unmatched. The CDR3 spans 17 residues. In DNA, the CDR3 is TGCGCCAGCAGCTCGCCAGGGGGAGCCCACATGAACACTGAAGCTTTCTTT. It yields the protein CASSSPGGAHMNTEAFF.

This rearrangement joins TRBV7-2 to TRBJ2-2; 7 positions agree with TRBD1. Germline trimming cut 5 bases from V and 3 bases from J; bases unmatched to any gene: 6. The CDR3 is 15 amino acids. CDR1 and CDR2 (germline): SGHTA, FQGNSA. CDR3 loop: CASSQRQGDTGELFF. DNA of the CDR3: TGTGCCAGCAGCCAGAGACAGGGCGACACCGGGGAGCTGTTTTTT.

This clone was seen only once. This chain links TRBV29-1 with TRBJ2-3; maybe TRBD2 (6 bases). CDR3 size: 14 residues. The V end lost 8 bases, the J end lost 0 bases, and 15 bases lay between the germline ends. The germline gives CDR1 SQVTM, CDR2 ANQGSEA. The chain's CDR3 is CSSLGGDSTDTQYF. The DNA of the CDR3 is TGCAGCTCTCTTGGCGGGGATAGCACAGATACGCAGTATTTT.

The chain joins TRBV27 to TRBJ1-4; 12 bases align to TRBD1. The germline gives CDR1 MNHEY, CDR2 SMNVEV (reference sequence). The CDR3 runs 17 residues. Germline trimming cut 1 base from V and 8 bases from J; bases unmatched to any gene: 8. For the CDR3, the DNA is TGTGCCAGCAGTTTATATGGGGACAGGGGGCGTGGAGAAAAACTGTTTTTT. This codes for CASSLYGDRGRGEKLFF.

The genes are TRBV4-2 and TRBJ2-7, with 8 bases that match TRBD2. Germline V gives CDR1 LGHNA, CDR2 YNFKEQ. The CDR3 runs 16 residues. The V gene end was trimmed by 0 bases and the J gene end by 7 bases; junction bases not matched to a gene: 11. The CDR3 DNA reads TGTGCCAGCAGCCAAGATCGGTTCCGGGAGGGCCGGGAGCAGTACTTC. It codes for CASSQDRFREGREQYF.

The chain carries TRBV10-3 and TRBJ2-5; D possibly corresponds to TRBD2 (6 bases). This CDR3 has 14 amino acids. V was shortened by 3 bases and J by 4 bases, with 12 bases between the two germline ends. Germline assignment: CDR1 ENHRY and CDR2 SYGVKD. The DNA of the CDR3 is TGTGCCATCAGTGATTACGGGGGTTTAGAGACCCAGTACTTC. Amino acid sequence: CAISDYGGLETQYF.

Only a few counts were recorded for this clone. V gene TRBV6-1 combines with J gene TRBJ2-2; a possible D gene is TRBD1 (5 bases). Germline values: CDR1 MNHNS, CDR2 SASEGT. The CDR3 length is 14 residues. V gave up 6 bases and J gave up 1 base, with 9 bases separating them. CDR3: CASSGTGNTGELFF. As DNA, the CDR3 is TGTGCCAGCAGCGGCACAGGGAACACCGGGGAGCTGTTTTTT.

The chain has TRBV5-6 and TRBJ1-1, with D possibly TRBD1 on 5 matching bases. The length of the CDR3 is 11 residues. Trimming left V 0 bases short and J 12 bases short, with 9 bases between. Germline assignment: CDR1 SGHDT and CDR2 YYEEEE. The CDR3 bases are TGTGCCAGCAGCTTGGGGGGGAGGTCTTTCTTT. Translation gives CASSLGGRSFF.

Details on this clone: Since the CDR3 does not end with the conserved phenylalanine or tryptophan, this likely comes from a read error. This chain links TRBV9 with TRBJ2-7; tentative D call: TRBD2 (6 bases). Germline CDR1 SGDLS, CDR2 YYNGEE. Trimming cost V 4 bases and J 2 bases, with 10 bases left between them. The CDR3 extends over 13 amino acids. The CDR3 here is CASSIGSAYEQYL. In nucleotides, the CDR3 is TGTGCCAGCAGCATCGGGAGCGCCTACGAGCAGTACCTC.

This chain's CDR3 is CASSLNTGVNTEAFF. CDR3 nucleotide sequence: TGCGCCAGCAGCTTGAATACAGGGGTGAACACTGAAGCTTTCTTT. V is TRBV5-1 and J is TRBJ1-1; 7 bases agree with TRBD1. After removal of 1 base from V and 0 bases from J, the junction contained 3 bases not matched to a gene. CDR3 size: 15 residues. Germline CDR1 is SGHRS and CDR2 is YFSETQ.

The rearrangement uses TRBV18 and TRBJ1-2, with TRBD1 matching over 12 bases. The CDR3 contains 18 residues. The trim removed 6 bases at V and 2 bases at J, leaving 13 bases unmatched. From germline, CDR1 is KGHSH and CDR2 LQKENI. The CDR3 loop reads CASSLNRDRGRRNYGYTF. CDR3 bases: TGTGCCAGCTCCCTAAACCGGGACAGGGGGCGTCGAAACTATGGCTACACCTTC.

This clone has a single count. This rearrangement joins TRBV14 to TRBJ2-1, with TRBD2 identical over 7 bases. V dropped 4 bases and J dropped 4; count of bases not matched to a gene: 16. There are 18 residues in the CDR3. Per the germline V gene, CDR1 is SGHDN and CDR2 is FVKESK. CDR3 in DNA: TGTGCCAGCAGCCCTTGGGGGGGGGAGCCGAGGGGATACAATGAGCAGTTCTTC. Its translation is CASSPWGGEPRGYNEQFF.

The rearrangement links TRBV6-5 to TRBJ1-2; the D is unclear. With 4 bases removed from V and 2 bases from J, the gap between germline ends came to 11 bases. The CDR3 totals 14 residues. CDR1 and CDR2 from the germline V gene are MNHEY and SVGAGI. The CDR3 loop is CASSSREGNYGYTF. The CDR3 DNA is TGTGCCAGCAGTTCCCGGGAAGGGAACTATGGCTACACCTTC.

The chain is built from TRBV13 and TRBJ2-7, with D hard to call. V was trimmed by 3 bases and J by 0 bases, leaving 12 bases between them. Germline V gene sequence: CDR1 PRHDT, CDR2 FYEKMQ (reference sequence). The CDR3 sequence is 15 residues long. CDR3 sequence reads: CASSFRTVSSYEQYF. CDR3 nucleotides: TGTGCCAGCAGCTTTAGAACAGTGAGCTCCTACGAGCAGTACTTC.

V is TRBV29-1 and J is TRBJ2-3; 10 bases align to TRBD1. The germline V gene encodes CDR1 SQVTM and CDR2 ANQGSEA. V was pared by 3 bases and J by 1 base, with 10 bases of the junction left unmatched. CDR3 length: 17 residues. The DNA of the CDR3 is TGCAGCGTTGAGAACCGGGACAGGGGAAGGGGCACAGATACGCAGTATTTT. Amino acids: CSVENRDRGRGTDTQYF.

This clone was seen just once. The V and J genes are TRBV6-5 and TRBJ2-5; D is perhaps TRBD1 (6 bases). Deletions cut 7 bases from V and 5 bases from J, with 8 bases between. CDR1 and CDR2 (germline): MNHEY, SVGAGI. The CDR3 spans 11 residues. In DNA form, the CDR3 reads TGTGCCAGCACGAGGGGGGAGACCCAGTACTTC. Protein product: CASTRGETQYF.

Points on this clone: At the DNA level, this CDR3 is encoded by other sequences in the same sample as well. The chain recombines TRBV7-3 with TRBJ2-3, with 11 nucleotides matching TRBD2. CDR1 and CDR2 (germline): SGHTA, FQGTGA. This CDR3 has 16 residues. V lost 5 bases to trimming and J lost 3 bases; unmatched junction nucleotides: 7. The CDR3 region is CASSTRLAGPTDTQYF. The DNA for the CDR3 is TGTGCCAGCAGCACCCGACTAGCGGGGCCTACAGATACGCAGTATTTT.

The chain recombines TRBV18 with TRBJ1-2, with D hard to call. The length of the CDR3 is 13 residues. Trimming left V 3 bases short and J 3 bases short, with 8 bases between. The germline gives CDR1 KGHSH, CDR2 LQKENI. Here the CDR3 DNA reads TGTGCCAGCTCACCCGCACGAGACTATGGCTACACCTTC. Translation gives CASSPARDYGYTF. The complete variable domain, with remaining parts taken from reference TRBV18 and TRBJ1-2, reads NAGVMQNPRHLVRRRGQEARLRCSPMKGHSHVYWYRQLPEEGLKFMVYLQKENIIDESGMPKERFSAEFPKEGPSILRIQQVVRGDSAAYFCASSPARDYGYTFGSGTRLTVV.

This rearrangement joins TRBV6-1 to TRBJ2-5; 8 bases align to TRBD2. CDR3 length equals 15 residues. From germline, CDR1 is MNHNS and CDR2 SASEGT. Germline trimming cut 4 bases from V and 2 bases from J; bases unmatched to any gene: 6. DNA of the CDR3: TGTGCCAGCAGTGGTCGGGGGGGCCCGCAAGAGACCCAGTACTTC. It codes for CASSGRGGPQETQYF.

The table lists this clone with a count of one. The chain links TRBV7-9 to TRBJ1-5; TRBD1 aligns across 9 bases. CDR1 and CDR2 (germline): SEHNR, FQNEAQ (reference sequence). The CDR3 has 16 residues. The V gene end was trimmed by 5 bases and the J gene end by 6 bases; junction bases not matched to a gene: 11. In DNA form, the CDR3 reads TGTGCCAGCAGCGGATCCGGGACAGGGCTCGGTCAGCCCCAGCATTTT. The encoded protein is CASSGSGTGLGQPQHF. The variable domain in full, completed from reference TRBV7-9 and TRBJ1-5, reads DTGVSQNPRHKITKRGQNVTFRCDPISEHNRLYWYRQTLGQGPEFLTYFQNEAQLEKSRLLSDRFSAERPKGSFSTLEIQRTEQGDSAMYLCASSGSGTGLGQPQHFGDGTRLSIL.

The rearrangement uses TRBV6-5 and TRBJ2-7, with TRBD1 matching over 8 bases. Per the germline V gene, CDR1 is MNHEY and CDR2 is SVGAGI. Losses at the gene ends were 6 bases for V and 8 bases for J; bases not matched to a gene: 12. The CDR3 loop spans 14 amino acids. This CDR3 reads CASRLTGDQWQQYF. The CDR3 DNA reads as TGTGCCAGCAGGCTGACAGGGGATCAGTGGCAGCAGTACTTC.

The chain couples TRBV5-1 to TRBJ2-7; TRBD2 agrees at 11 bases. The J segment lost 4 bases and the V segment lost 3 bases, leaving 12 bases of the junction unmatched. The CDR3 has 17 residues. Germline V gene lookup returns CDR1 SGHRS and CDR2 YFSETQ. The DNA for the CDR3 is TGCGCCAGCAGCTCGACAGGGGGGCTAGCGGGGGGATACGAGCAGTACTTC. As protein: CASSSTGGLAGGYEQYF.

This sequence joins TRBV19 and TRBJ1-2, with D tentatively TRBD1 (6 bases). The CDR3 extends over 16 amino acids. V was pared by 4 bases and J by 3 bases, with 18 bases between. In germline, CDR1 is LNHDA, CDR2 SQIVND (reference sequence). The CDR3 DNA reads TGTGCCAGTAGTACCACCTCGGTAAGGGGGTACTATGGCTACACCTTC. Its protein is CASSTTSVRGYYGYTF.